Listed below are T cell receptor beta chains from one sample, sequenced in a study of T cell responses to AZD1222 COVID-19 vaccine. Measured with immunoSEQ multiplex PCR; TCRdb has only the in-frame clones, and not every one. Of about 130,000 clones in the sample, under 95% were seen once. The sequences come from peripheral blood, collected 28 days after the second AZD1222 dose. These TCRs come from an adult who received the AZD1222 COVID-19 vaccine. CDR3s include the opening cysteine and the closing phenylalanine or tryptophan. A D gene is named only where the DNA matches it firmly. The size field is filled for only some rows; it gives once, few, many or a size class.

>TRBV5-4|-|12|TRBJ2-7|-
TGTGCCAGCAGCTCAGGGGCCCTCGAGCAGTACTTC
CASSSGALEQYF
>TRBV29-1|-|12|TRBJ1-2|-
TGCAGCGTAGAAGACAGCTTATATGGCTACACCTTC
CSVEDSLYGYTF
>TRBV10-3|TRBD1|13|TRBJ2-7|-
TGTGCCATCACCGGGACAGGGCCCTACGAGCAGTACTTC
CAITGTGPYEQYF
>TRBV6-5|TRBD1|14|TRBJ1-2|-
TGTGCCAGCACCACCGGACAGGGAGGTGGTGGCTACACCTTC
CASTTGQGGGGYTF
>TRBV5-5|TRBD1|15|TRBJ2-7|-
TGTGCCAGCACTAACCCGGGACAGACCTCCTACGAGCAGTACTTC
CASTNPGQTSYEQYF
>TRBV12-5|TRBD1|13|TRBJ2-7|-
TGTGCTAGTGGTATAGGACAGGGCTACGAGCAGTACTTC
CASGIGQGYEQYF
>TRBV3-1/TRBV3-2|-|13|TRBJ1-2|-
TGTGCCAGCAGCCCCCGGGACGGCTATGGCTACACCTTC
CASSPRDGYGYTF
>TRBV6-5|-|15|TRBJ2-6|-
TGTGCCAGCAGTTACCAGCTCTCTGGGGCCAACGTCCTGACTTTC
CASSYQLSGANVLTF
>TRBV10-3|-|13|TRBJ1-2|-
TGTGCCATCAGTGGCAGGGTTAACTATGGCTACACCTTC
CAISGRVNYGYTF
>TRBV3-1/TRBV3-2|TRBD2|16|TRBJ2-5|-
TGTGCCAGCAGCACCCGGGAGGGGGATCTCCAAGAGACCCAGTACTTC
CASSTREGDLQETQYF
>TRBV5-6|-|14|TRBJ2-7|-
TGTGCCAGCAGCTTGGTTGTCAGTCCCTACGAGCAGTACTTC
CASSLVVSPYEQYF
>TRBV27|TRBD2|16|TRBJ2-1|-
TGTGCCAGCACCCGGCGGCTAGCGGGCTATTCCTATGAGCAGTTCTTC
CASTRRLAGYSYEQFF
>TRBV30|-|15|TRBJ2-7|-
TGTGCCTGGACCCACAAACTAGCAGGGGTCTACGAGCAGTACTTC
CAWTHKLAGVYEQYF
>TRBV4-1|-|17|TRBJ2-1|-
TGCGCCAGCAGCCACCGGTTCTCGGGTTACTCCTACAATGAGCAGTTCTTC
CASSHRFSGYSYNEQFF
>TRBV29-1|-|15|TRBJ1-2|-
TGCAGCGTTGAAGTCGGGGCTGGACAGCGATATGGCTACACCTTC
CSVEVGAGQRYGYTF
>TRBV2|-|15|TRBJ2-3|-
TGTGCCAGCAGTGAAGGTGGGGGAGGCACAGATACGCAGTATTTT
CASSEGGGGTDTQYF
>TRBV27|-|14|TRBJ1-6|-
TGTGCCAGCAGTTTGCAACAGCCAAATTCACCCCTCCACTTT
CASSLQQPNSPLHF
>TRBV3-1/TRBV3-2|-|14|TRBJ1-2|-
TGTGCCAGCAGCCAAGGTGGACTGGTAGATGGCTACACCTTC
CASSQGGLVDGYTF
>TRBV10-1|TRBD2|15|TRBJ2-1|once
TGCGCCAGCGGGGGCCTAGCGGGATTATACAATGAGCAGTTCTTC
CASGGLAGLYNEQFF
>TRBV30|-|11|TRBJ2-7|-
TGTGCCTGGGGACTGAACTACGAGCAGTACTTC
CAWGLNYEQYF
>TRBV2|-|12|TRBJ1-4|-
TGTGCCAGCGAAGGGCTTAATGAAAAACTGTTTTTT
CASEGLNEKLFF
>TRBV5-1|-|11|TRBJ1-2|-
TGCGCCAGCAGAGGACTTGGGGGCTACACCTTC
CASRGLGGYTF
>TRBV5-4|TRBD1|13|TRBJ1-1|-
TGTGCCAGCAGCTTAGACGGAAACAGGGGAGCTTTCTTT
CASSLDGNRGAFF
>TRBV28|-|14|TRBJ1-5|-
TGTGCCAGCAGTTTTAGGGGGAGCAATCAGCCCCAGCATTTT
CASSFRGSNQPQHF
>TRBV6-5|-|11|TRBJ1-2|-
TGTGCCAGCAGGAATAACTATGGCTACACCTTC
CASRNNYGYTF
>TRBV24-1|-|14|TRBJ2-3|-
TGTGCCACCAGTGTGGGCAAGAGCACAGATACGCAGTATTTT
CATSVGKSTDTQYF
>TRBV28|-|11|TRBJ1-2|-
TGTGCCAGCATCTCGACTAACGGCTACACCTTC
CASISTNGYTF
>TRBV12-5|-|15|TRBJ1-3|-
TGTGCTAGTGGTCCTCCGGACAGCTCTGGAAACACCATATATTTT
CASGPPDSSGNTIYF